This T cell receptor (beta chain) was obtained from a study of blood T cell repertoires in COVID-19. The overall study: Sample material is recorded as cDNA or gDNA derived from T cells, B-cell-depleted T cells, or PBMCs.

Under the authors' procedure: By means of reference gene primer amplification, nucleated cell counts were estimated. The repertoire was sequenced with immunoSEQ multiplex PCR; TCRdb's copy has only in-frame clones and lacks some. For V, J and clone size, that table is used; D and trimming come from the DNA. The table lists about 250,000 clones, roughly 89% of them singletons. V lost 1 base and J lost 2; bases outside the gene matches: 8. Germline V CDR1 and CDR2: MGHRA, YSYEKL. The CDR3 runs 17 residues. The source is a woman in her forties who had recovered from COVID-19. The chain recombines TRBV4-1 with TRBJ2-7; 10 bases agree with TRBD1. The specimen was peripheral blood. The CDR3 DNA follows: TGCGCCAGCAGCCAAGCATTTGGGACAGGGGACACCTACGAGCAGTACTTC. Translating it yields CASSQAFGTGDTYEQYF.